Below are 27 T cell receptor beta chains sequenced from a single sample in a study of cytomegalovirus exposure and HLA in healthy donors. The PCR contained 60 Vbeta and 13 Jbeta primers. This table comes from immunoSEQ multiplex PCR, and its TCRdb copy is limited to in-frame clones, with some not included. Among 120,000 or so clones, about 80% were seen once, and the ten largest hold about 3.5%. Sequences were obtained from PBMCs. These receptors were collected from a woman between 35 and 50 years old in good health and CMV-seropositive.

CDR3 region: CASSADSYNEQFF. CDR3 bases: TGTGCCAGCAGCGCGGACAGCTACAATGAGCAGTTCTTC. The V call is TRBV9, the J call TRBJ2-1, with a weak D call TRBD1 (6 bases). Germline values: CDR1 SGDLS, CDR2 YYNGEE. Deletions cut 3 bases from V and 3 bases from J, with 7 bases between. This CDR3 is 13 amino acids long.

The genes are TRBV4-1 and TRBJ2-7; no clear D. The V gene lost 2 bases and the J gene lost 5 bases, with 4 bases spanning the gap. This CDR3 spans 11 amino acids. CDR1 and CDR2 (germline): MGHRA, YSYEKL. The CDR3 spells CASSQFNEQYF. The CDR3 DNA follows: TGCGCCAGCAGCCAATTCAACGAGCAGTACTTC.

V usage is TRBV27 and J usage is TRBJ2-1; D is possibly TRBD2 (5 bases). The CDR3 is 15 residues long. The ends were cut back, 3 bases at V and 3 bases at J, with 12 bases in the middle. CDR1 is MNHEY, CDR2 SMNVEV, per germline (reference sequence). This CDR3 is CASSLQAENYNEQFF. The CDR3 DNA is TGTGCCAGCAGTTTGCAAGCGGAGAACTACAATGAGCAGTTCTTC.

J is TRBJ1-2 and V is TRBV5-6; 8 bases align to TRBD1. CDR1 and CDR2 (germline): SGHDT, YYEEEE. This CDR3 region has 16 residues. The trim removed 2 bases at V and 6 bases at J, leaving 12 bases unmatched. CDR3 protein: CASSFWTGPRSDGYTF. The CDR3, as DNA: TGTGCCAGCAGCTTTTGGACAGGGCCAAGATCGGATGGCTACACCTTC.

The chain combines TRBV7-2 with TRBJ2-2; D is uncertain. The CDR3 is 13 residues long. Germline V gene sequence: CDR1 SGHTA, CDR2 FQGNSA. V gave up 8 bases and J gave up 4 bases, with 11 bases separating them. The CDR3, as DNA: TGTGCCAGCGGTGCGATAGTCACCGGGGAGCTGTTTTTT. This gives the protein CASGAIVTGELFF.

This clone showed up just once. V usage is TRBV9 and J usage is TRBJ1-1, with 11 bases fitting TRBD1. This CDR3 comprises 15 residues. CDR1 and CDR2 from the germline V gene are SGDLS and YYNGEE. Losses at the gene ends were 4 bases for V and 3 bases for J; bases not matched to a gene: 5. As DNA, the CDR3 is TGTGCCAGCAGCCCAGGACAGGGGGCGGACACTGAAGCTTTCTTT. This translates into CASSPGQGADTEAFF.

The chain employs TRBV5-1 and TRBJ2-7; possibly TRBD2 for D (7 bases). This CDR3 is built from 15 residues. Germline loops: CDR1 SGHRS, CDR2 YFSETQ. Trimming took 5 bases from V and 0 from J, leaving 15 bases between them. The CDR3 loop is CASRARGGFSYEQYF. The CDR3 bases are TGCGCCAGCAGAGCTAGGGGGGGATTCTCCTACGAGCAGTACTTC.

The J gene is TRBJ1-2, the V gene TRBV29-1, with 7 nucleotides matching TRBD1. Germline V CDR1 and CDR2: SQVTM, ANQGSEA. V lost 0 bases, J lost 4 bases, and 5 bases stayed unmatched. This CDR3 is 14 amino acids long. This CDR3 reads CSVEDEAGGYGYTF. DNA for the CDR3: TGCAGCGTTGAAGATGAAGCAGGGGGCTATGGCTACACCTTC. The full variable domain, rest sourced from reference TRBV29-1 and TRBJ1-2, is SAVISQKPSRDICQRGTSLTIQCQVDSQVTMMFWYRQQPGQSLTLIATANQGSEATYESGFVIDKFPISRPNLTFSTLTVSNMSPEDSSIYLCSVEDEAGGYGYTFGSGTRLTVV.

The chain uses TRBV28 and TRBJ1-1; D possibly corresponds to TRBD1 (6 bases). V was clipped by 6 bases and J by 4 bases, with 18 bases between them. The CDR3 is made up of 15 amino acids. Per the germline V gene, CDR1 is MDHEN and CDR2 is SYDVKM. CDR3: CASSLGQTWGTEAFF. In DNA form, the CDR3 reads TGTGCCAGCAGCCTAGGACAGACTTGGGGCACTGAAGCTTTCTTT.

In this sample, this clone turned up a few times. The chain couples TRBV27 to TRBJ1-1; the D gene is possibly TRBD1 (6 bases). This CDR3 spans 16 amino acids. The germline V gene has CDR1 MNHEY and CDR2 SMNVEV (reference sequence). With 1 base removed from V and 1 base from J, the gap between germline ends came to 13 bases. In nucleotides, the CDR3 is TGTGCCAGCAGTTTATGGGTGGCAGGGGAGAACACTGAAGCTTTCTTT. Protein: CASSLWVAGENTEAFF.

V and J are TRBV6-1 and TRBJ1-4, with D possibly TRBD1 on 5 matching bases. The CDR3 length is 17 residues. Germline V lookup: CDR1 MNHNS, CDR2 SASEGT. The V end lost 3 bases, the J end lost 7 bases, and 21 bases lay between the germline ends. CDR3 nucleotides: TGTGCCAGCAGTGAGGCTTTGAGGGGAGGTTGGAGTGAAAAACTGTTTTTT. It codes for CASSEALRGGWSEKLFF.

Here the CDR3 DNA reads TGTGCCAGCAGCCAGGGTAGCGGGGGTACCTACAATGAGCAGTTCTTC. Its translation: CASSQGSGGTYNEQFF. The chain couples TRBV7-3 to TRBJ2-1; 9 bases line up with TRBD2. The V gene end was trimmed by 5 bases and the J gene end by 2 bases; junction bases not matched to a gene: 7. The CDR3 has 16 residues. The germline V gene has CDR1 SGHTA and CDR2 FQGTGA. Full variable domain (missing parts from reference TRBV7-3 and TRBJ2-1): GAGVSQTPSNKVTEKGKYVELRCDPISGHTALYWYRQSLGQGPEFLIYFQGTGAADDSGLPNDRFFAVRPEGSVSTLKIQRTERGDSAVYLCASSQGSGGTYNEQFFGPGTRLTVL.

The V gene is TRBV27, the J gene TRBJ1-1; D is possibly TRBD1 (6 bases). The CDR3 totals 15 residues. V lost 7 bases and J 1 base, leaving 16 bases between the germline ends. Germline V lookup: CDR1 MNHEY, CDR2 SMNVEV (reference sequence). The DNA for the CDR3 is TGTGCCAGCACCAAGAGGGCAGGGGCGAACACTGAAGCTTTCTTT. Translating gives CASTKRAGANTEAFF.

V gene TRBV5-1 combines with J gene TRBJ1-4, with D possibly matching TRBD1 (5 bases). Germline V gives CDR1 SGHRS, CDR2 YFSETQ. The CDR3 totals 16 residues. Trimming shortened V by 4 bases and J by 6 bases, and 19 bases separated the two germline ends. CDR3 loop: CASSPGEGSRYEKLFF. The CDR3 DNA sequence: TGCGCCAGCAGCCCGGGGGAGGGCTCAAGATATGAAAAACTGTTTTTT.

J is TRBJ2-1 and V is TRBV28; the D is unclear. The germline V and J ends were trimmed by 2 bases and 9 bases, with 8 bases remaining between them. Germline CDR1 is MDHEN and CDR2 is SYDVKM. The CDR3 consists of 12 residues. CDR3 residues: CASSLIGGEQFF. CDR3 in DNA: TGTGCCAGCAGTTTAATAGGCGGTGAGCAGTTCTTC.

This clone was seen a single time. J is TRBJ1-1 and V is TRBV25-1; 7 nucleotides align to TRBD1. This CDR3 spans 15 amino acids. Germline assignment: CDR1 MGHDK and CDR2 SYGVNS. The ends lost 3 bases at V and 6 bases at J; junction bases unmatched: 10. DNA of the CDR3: TGTGCCAGCAGTGACCGGACAGGCCGGGGCCCTGAAGCTTTCTTT. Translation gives CASSDRTGRGPEAFF.

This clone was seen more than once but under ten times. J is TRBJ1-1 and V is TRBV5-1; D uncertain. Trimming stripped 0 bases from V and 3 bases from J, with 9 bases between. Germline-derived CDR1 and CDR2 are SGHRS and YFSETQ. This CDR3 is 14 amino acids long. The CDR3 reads CASSLERGYTEAFF. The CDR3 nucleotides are TGCGCCAGCAGCTTGGAGAGAGGGTACACTGAAGCTTTCTTT.

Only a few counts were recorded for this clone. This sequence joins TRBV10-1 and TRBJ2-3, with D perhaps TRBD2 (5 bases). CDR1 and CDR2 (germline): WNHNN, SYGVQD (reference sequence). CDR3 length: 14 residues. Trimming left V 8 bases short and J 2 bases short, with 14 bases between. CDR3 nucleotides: TGCGCCAGCTTTACGGGGAAAAACACAGATACGCAGTATTTT. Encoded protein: CASFTGKNTDTQYF.

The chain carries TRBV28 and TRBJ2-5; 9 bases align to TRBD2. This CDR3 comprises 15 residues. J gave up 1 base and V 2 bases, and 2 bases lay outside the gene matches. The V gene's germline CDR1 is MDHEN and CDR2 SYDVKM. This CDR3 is CASSLLAGLQETQYF. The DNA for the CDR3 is TGTGCCAGCAGTTTACTAGCGGGGCTCCAAGAGACCCAGTACTTC.

The CDR3 protein is CASSPLGGGRNSGANVLTF. The DNA of the CDR3 is TGTGCCAGCAGCCCTTTAGGCGGGGGCCGAAACTCTGGGGCCAACGTCCTGACTTTC. The chain links TRBV28 to TRBJ2-6, with D maybe TRBD2 (7 bases). The germline CDR1 and CDR2 sequences are MDHEN and SYDVKM. The CDR3 loop spans 19 amino acids. V was pared by 6 bases and J by 0 bases, with 21 bases between.

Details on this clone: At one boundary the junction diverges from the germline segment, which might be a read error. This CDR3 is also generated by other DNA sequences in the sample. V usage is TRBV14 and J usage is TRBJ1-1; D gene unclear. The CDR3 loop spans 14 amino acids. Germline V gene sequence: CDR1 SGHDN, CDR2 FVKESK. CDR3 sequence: CASSQDSSNTEAFF. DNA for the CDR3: TGTGCTAGCAGCCAAGACTCGTCGAACACTGAAGCTTTCTTT.

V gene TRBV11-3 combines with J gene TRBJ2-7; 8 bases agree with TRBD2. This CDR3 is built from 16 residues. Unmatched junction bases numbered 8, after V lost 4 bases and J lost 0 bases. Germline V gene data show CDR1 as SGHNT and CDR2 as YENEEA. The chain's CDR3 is CASSSRPSGSSYEQYF. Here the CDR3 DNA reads TGTGCCAGCAGCTCCAGACCTAGCGGGTCCTCCTACGAGCAGTACTTC.

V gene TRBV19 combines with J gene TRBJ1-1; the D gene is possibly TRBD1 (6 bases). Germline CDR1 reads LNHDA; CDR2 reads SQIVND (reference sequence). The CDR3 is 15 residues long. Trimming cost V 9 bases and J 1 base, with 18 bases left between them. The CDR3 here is CASFRGAEPNTEAFF. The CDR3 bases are TGTGCCAGCTTCCGGGGGGCTGAACCGAACACTGAAGCTTTCTTT.

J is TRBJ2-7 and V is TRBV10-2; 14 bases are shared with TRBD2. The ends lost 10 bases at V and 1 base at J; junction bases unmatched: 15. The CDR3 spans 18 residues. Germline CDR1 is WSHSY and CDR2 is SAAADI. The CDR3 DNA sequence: TGCGCCACCCAAGAGACTAGCGGGAGGGCCGAACGGTCCTACGAGCAGTACTTC. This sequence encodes CATQETSGRAERSYEQYF.

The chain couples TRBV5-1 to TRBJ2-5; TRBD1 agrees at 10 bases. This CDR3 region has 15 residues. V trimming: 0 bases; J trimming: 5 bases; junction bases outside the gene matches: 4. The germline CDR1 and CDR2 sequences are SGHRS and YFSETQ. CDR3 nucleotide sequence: TGCGCCAGCAGCTTGGCGACAGGGGGCTGGGAGACCCAGTACTTC. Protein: CASSLATGGWETQYF.

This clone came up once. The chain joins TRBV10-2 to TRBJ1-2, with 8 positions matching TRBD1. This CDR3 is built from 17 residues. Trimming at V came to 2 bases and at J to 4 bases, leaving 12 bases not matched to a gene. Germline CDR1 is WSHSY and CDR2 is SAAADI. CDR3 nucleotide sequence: TGCGCCAGCAGTGAGACCGGTGACAGGGGCGTTCTCTATGGCTACACCTTC. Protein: CASSETGDRGVLYGYTF.

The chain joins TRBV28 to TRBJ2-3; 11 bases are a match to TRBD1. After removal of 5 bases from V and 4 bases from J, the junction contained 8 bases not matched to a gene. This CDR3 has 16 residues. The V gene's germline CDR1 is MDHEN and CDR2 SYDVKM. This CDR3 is CASSTPGQGAPDTQYF. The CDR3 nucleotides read TGTGCCAGCAGTACGCCCGGACAGGGGGCCCCAGATACGCAGTATTTT.